These 23 T cell receptor beta chains share one sample of origin, sequenced in a study of blood T cells in healthy people across ages. For the second PCR, which ran for 7 to 11 cycles, a sample-barcoded 5' primer and a J-beta primer mix were used. TCRdb used MiXCR to reprocess the 5' RACE reads, holding one entry per CDR3 protein. This table holds some 760,000 distinct CDR3 sequences, roughly 25% found once. This same sample was also part of a study on T cells of mothers and their children.

Sample: blood. The source of these receptors is a boy between 10 and 17 years old in good health.

The J gene is TRBJ1-5, the V gene TRBV15; D unclear. Germline CDR1 and CDR2: LNHNV and YYDKDF (reference sequence). The CDR3 runs to 15 residues. The V and J ends lost 1 base and 4 bases respectively, with 11 bases between them. CDR3 residues: CATSRVIGPNQPQHF. CDR3 nucleotides: TGTGCCACCAGCAGAGTAATTGGGCCGAATCAGCCCCAGCATTTT.

V gene TRBV20-1 combines with J gene TRBJ1-1; D is unresolved. The CDR3 extends over 12 amino acids. The germline gives CDR1 DFQATT, CDR2 SNEGSKA (reference sequence). Deletions cut 6 bases from V and 1 base from J, with 9 bases between. CDR3 residues: CSARWANTEAFF. The CDR3 nucleotides are TGCAGTGCCCGATGGGCGAACACTGAAGCTTTCTTT.

This clonotype was observed a handful of times. The chain has TRBV29-1 and TRBJ2-3; 8 bases align to TRBD2. The CDR3 extends over 17 amino acids. V was clipped by 0 bases and J by 2 bases; unmatched bases: 10. Germline V gene sequence: CDR1 SQVTM, CDR2 ANQGSEA. CDR3 DNA: TGCAGCGTTGAAGATCCCACGCTAGCGGGCCCCACAGATACGCAGTATTTT. Amino acid sequence: CSVEDPTLAGPTDTQYF.

This chain links TRBV29-1 with TRBJ1-1, with 8 bases aligning to TRBD1. The ends lost 2 bases at V and 4 bases at J; junction bases unmatched: 15. Germline lookup yields CDR1 SQVTM and CDR2 ANQGSEA. This CDR3 contains 17 residues. CDR3 bases: TGCAGCGTTGAACTCTTACTATACGGACAGGGAGGCACTGAAGCTTTCTTT. Translated, it gives CSVELLLYGQGGTEAFF.

The table lists this clonotype with a few counts. V is TRBV15 and J is TRBJ2-6; 7 bases are shared with TRBD1. Trimming took 5 bases from V and 0 from J; bases not matched to a gene: 13. CDR3 length: 19 amino acids. Germline values: CDR1 LNHNV, CDR2 YYDKDF (reference sequence). In DNA form, the CDR3 reads TGTGCCACCAGCGGCGTACAGGGGTTAGCCATCTCTGGGGCCAACGTCCTGACTTTC. As protein: CATSGVQGLAISGANVLTF.

This sequence joins TRBV12-3 or TRBV12-4 and TRBJ2-1; D is perhaps TRBD1 or TRBD2 (7 bases each). V shed 5 bases and J shed 7 bases, with 18 bases lying between them. CDR3 length: 15 amino acids. CDR3 sequence: CASSLRQGGDNEQFF. For the CDR3, the DNA is TGTGCCAGCAGTCTCCGCCAGGGGGGGGATAATGAGCAGTTCTTC.

The J gene is TRBJ1-1, the V gene TRBV9, with D unresolved. Germline V CDR1 and CDR2: SGDLS, YYNGEE. The length of the CDR3 is 14 residues. V was shortened by 0 bases and J by 5 bases, with 11 bases between the two germline ends. The CDR3 is CASSVEGSRTEAFF. CDR3 nucleotide sequence: TGTGCCAGCAGCGTAGAGGGAAGTCGAACTGAAGCTTTCTTT.

In its sample, this clonotype was seen a few times. V usage is TRBV10-3 and J usage is TRBJ2-7; D may match TRBD1 or TRBD2 (5 bases each). CDR1 ENHRY and CDR2 SYGVKD come from the germline V gene. Between the trimmed V and J ends, which lost 2 bases and 4 bases, there was a span of 15 bases. The CDR3 contains 15 residues. The CDR3 sequence is CAISEKGPEGYEQYF. The CDR3 nucleotides read TGTGCCATCAGTGAGAAGGGGCCCGAGGGATACGAGCAGTACTTC.

The V call is TRBV7-2, the J call TRBJ2-7; the D is unclear. This CDR3 has 13 amino acids. With 8 bases removed from V and 3 bases from J, the gap between germline ends came to 14 bases. The germline CDR1 and CDR2 sequences are SGHTA and FQGNSA. The CDR3 sequence is CASQISADYEQYF. The DNA of the CDR3 is TGTGCCAGCCAGATCTCGGCGGACTACGAGCAGTACTTC.

The chain has TRBV28 and TRBJ2-5; 10 nucleotides align to TRBD1. The ends lost 7 bases at V and 7 bases at J; junction bases unmatched: 6. There are 13 residues in the CDR3. Germline CDR1 is MDHEN and CDR2 is SYDVKM. The CDR3 here is CASTADRGWTQYF. CDR3 DNA sequence: TGTGCCAGCACCGCGGACAGGGGGTGGACCCAGTACTTC.

This clonotype was recorded a few times. This chain connects TRBV3-1 to TRBJ2-5; no reliable D call. The J call may be mistaken, given a closer DNA end match to TRBJ2-7. The CDR3 spans 14 residues. Germline loops: CDR1 LGHDT, CDR2 YNNKEL (reference sequence). CDR3 nucleotides: TGTGCCAGCAGCCAAGTTGACATTTCCTACGAGCAGTACTTC. This encodes CASSQVDISYEQYF.

This chain links TRBV12-3 or TRBV12-4 with TRBJ2-5, with D unresolved. Near its end, the DNA agrees better with TRBJ2-1, so the J call may be wrong. The CDR3 has 14 residues. The CDR3 bases are TGTGCCAGCAGTTTAGGGGTAACCGGCAATGAGCAGTTCTTC. Its protein is CASSLGVTGNEQFF.

The J gene is TRBJ2-4, the V gene TRBV3-1, with a possible D match to TRBD2 (6 bases). The CDR3 covers 16 residues. The germline CDR1 and CDR2 sequences are LGHDT and YNNKEL (reference sequence). V dropped 0 bases and J dropped 0 bases, with 9 bases sitting between them. The CDR3 nucleotides are TGTGCCAGCAGCCAAGACCCGACTAGAGCCAAAAACATTCAGTACTTC. It encodes CASSQDPTRAKNIQYF.

This clonotype was counted a few times. The chain couples TRBV4-3 to TRBJ1-1; D remains unclear. Per germline, CDR1 LGHNA and CDR2 YSLEER. Trimming removed 0 bases from V and 3 bases from J, with 5 bases in between. The CDR3 sequence is 13 residues long. The DNA for the CDR3 is TGCGCCAGCAGCCAAGAGGTATACACTGAAGCTTTCTTT. It specifies CASSQEVYTEAFF.

The rearrangement uses TRBV12-3 or TRBV12-4 and TRBJ2-5; 14 bases match TRBD2. The J call is in doubt because the DNA end fits TRBJ2-1 better. CDR3 length: 15 amino acids. The CDR3 DNA follows: TGTGCCAGCAGGGGGGGGACTAGCGGGAGTGGAGAGCAGTTCTTC. It codes for CASRGGTSGSGEQFF.

This clonotype has at least ten counts. The rearrangement links TRBV7-2 to TRBJ1-5; D unclear. The length of the CDR3 is 15 residues. Germline V gene lookup returns CDR1 SGHTA and CDR2 FQGNSA. V lost 5 bases and J lost 4, with 15 bases in between. CDR3 coding DNA: TGTGCCAGCAGCCCTAACCTGGGAACAAATCAGCCCCAGCATTTT. This gives the protein CASSPNLGTNQPQHF.

This rearrangement joins TRBV4-2 to TRBJ1-1; D might be TRBD1 (5 bases). Germline V CDR1 and CDR2: LGHNA, YNFKEQ. Trimming shortened V by 4 bases and J by 3 bases, and 15 bases separated the two germline ends. The CDR3 consists of 15 residues. CDR3 loop: CASSRLGVGDTEAFF. CDR3 in DNA: TGTGCCAGCAGCCGCCTAGGGGTTGGGGACACTGAAGCTTTCTTT.

This clonotype was recorded a few times. CDR3 in DNA: TGTGCCAGCAGCTCGGGTTACCAGGGGTTCCGAGAGACCCAGTACTTC. It translates to CASSSGYQGFRETQYF. The chain links TRBV7-9 to TRBJ2-5; TRBD1 might be the D (6 bases). This CDR3 is built from 16 residues. V lost 4 bases and J lost 4, with 19 bases in between. Per the germline V gene, CDR1 is SEHNR and CDR2 is FQNEAQ (reference sequence).

As concerns this clonotype: One end of the junction is discordant with germline, which a read error may explain. The rearrangement joins TRBV4-3 to TRBJ2-3; D is undetermined. Per germline, CDR1 LGHNA and CDR2 YSLEER. This CDR3 has 14 amino acids. The CDR3 nucleotides read TGCGCCAGCAGCCCCGGACGGACCACAGACACGCAGTATTTT. Translation gives CASSPGRTTDTQYF.

The chain uses TRBV5-1 and TRBJ1-2, with TRBD1 identical over 7 bases. Germline V gene sequence: CDR1 SGHRS, CDR2 YFSETQ. There are 16 residues in the CDR3. J gave up 6 bases and V 4 bases, and 15 bases lay outside the gene matches. The CDR3 DNA sequence: TGCGCCAGCAGCCACCCAGATCCGACAGGGTTGGATGGCTACACCTTC. It encodes CASSHPDPTGLDGYTF.

The chain has TRBV11-2 and TRBJ1-1; D remains unclear. Trimming pared 5 bases from V and 0 bases from J, leaving 10 bases between. CDR3 size: 14 residues. Germline CDR1 and CDR2: SGHAT and FQNNGV. This CDR3 reads CASSPAWLNTEAFF. Here the CDR3 DNA reads TGTGCCAGCAGCCCGGCTTGGTTGAACACTGAAGCTTTCTTT.

This clonotype was detected a few times. This chain joins TRBV7-9 and TRBJ2-1, with D perhaps TRBD1 (6 bases). The CDR3 is 12 residues long. V lost 8 bases and J 1 base, leaving 6 bases between the germline ends. Per germline, CDR1 SEHNR and CDR2 FQNEAQ (reference sequence). This CDR3 is CASQGSYNEQFF. The CDR3 region has the DNA TGTGCCAGCCAGGGGTCCTACAATGAGCAGTTCTTC. The variable domain in full, completed from reference TRBV7-9 and TRBJ2-1, reads DTGVSQNPRHKITKRGQNVTFRCDPISEHNRLYWYRQTLGQGPEFLTYFQNEAQLEKSRLLSDRFSAERPKGSFSTLEIQRTEQGDSAMYLCASQGSYNEQFFGPGTRLTVL.

This clonotype appeared many times. The chain joins TRBV2 to TRBJ2-5, with D possibly matching TRBD2 (5 bases). The J call could be wrong; TRBJ2-7 is a better fit for the DNA end. The length of the CDR3 is 13 residues. The germline V gene has CDR1 SNHLY and CDR2 FYNNEI. CDR3 sequence: CASTQGRIYEQYF. The CDR3 DNA reads TGTGCCAGCACCCAAGGGAGAATCTACGAGCAGTACTTC.